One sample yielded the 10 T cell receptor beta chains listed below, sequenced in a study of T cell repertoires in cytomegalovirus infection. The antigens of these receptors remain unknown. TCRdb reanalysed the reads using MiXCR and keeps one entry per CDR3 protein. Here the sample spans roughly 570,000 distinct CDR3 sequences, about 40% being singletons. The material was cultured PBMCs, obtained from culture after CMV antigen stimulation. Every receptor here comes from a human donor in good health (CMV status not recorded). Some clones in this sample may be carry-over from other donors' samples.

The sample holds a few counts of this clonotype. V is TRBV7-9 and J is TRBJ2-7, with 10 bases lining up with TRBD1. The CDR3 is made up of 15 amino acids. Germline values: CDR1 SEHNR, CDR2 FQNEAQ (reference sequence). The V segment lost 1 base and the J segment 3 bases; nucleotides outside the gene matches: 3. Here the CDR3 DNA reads TGTGCCAGCAGCTTAGAGGGACAGGGGTTCTACGAGCAGTACTTC. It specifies CASSLEGQGFYEQYF.

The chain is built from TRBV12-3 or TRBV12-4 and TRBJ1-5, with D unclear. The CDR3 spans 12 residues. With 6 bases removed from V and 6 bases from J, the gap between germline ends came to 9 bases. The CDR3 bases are TGTGCCAGCAGGGAGCCCGGTCAGCCCCAGCATTTT. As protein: CASREPGQPQHF.

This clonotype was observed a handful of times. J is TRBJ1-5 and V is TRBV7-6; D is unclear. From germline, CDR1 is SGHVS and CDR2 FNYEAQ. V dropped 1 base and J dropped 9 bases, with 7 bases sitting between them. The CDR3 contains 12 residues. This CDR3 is CASSLVLGPQHF. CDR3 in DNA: TGTGCCAGCAGCTTAGTGTTGGGGCCCCAGCATTTT.

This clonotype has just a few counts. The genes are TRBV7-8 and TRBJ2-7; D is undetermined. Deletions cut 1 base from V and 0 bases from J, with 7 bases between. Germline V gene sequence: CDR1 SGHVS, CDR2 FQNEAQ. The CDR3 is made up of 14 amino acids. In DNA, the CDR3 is TGTGCCAGCAGCTTAGGAGAGACCTCCTACGAGCAGTACTTC. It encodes CASSLGETSYEQYF.

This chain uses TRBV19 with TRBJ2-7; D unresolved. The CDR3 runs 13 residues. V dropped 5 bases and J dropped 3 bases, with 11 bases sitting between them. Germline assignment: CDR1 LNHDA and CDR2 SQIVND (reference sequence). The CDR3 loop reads CASSDLNLYEQYF. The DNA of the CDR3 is TGTGCCAGTAGTGATCTTAACCTCTACGAGCAGTACTTC.

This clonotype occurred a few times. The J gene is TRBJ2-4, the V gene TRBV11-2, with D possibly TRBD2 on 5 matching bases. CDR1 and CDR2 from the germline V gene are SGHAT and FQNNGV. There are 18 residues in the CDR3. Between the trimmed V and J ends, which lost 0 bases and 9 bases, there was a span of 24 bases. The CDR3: CASSLDSGFLAAWGIQYF. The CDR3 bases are TGTGCCAGCAGCTTAGATTCGGGGTTTCTAGCCGCCTGGGGCATTCAGTACTTC.

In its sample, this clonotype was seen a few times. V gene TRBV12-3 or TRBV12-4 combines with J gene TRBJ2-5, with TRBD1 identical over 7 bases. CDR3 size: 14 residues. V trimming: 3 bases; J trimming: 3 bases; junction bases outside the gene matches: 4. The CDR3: CASSLTGSKETQYF. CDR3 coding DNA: TGTGCCAGCAGTTTGACAGGGTCCAAAGAGACCCAGTACTTC.

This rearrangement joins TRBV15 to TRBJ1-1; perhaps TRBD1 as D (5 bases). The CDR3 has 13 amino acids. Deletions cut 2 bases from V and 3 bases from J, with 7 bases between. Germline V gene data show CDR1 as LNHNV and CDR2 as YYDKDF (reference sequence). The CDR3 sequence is CATSRWGDTEAFF. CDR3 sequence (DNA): TGTGCCACCAGCAGATGGGGGGACACTGAAGCTTTCTTT.

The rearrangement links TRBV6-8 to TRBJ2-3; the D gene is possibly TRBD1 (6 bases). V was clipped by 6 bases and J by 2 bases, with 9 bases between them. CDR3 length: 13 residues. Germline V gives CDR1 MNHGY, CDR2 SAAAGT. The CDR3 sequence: CASRGAPTDTQYF. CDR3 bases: TGTGCCAGCAGGGGGGCCCCCACAGATACGCAGTATTTT.

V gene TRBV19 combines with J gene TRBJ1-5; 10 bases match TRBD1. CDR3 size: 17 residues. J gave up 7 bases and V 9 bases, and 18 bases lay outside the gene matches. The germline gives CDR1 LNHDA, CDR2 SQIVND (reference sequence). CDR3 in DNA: TGTGCCAGCCAAGACAGGGGGCGCCTAGGGGAAGAGCAGCCCCAGCATTTT. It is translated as CASQDRGRLGEEQPQHF.